Following are 16 T cell receptor beta chains from one sample sequenced in a study of blood T cell repertoires in COVID-19. The data were produced by immunoSEQ multiplex PCR, yet TCRdb's version contains in-frame clones alone and is incomplete. The sample includes roughly 320,000 clones, 85% to 95% of them seen just once. The source material was PBMCs or T cells enriched from blood (not recorded which). The receptors were gathered from a woman aged 25-40 years who had been exposed to COVID-19.

This clone was detected only once. The gene calls are TRBV20-1 and TRBJ2-1; 9 positions match TRBD2. V lost 3 bases and J lost 5; bases outside the gene matches: 5. CDR3 length: 14 residues. Germline CDR1 and CDR2: DFQATT and SNEGSKA (reference sequence). In DNA form, the CDR3 reads TGCAGTGCTAGTAGCGGGGGACCCAACAATGAGCAGTTCTTC. Translation: CSASSGGPNNEQFF.

The chain employs TRBV7-9 and TRBJ1-5; D is unclear. Germline-derived CDR1 and CDR2 are SEHNR and FQNEAQ (reference sequence). This CDR3 contains 15 residues. Trimming shortened V by 5 bases and J by 5 bases, and 16 bases separated the two germline ends. CDR3 amino acids: CASSPNGGRDQPQHF. The CDR3, as DNA: TGTGCCAGCAGCCCAAACGGAGGTCGCGATCAGCCCCAGCATTTT.

The chain joins TRBV7-8 to TRBJ1-5; D gene unclear. Germline V gives CDR1 SGHVS, CDR2 FQNEAQ. The V end lost 1 base, the J end lost 3 bases, and 10 bases lay between the germline ends. CDR3 length: 15 residues. This CDR3 is CASSLGRELNQPQHF. CDR3 nucleotide sequence: TGTGCCAGCAGCTTAGGGAGAGAACTCAATCAGCCCCAGCATTTT.

The chain is built from TRBV5-4 and TRBJ1-2; 9 bases are a match to TRBD1. The CDR3 is 13 amino acids. Germline V gene data show CDR1 as SGHNT and CDR2 as YYREEE (reference sequence). Trimming took 4 bases from V and 4 from J; bases not matched to a gene: 2. CDR3 in DNA: TGTGCCAGCAGCCAGACAGGGGGCTATGGCTACACCTTC. This encodes CASSQTGGYGYTF.

The genes are TRBV2 and TRBJ2-7; 9 bases line up with TRBD1. Germline V gives CDR1 SNHLY, CDR2 FYNNEI. Germline trimming cut 7 bases from V and 1 base from J; bases unmatched to any gene: 5. This CDR3 has 14 residues. The CDR3 DNA sequence: TGTGCCAGCAAAGGCGGGACAGGGTCCTACGAGCAGTACTTC. Its protein is CASKGGTGSYEQYF. Using reference TRBV2 and TRBJ2-7 for the parts outside the CDR3, the full variable domain is EPEVTQTPSHQVTQMGQEVILRCVPISNHLYFYWYRQILGQKVEFLVSFYNNEISEKSEIFDDQFSVERPDGSNFTLKIRSTKLEDSAMYFCASKGGTGSYEQYFGPGTRLTVT.

The DNA for the CDR3 is TGCGCCAGCAGGCCGACAGGGGAACTCCAAGAGACCCAGTACTTC. It specifies CASRPTGELQETQYF. V is TRBV5-1 and J is TRBJ2-5; 8 bases are a match to TRBD1. Per germline, CDR1 SGHRS and CDR2 YFSETQ. The CDR3 is made up of 15 amino acids. V dropped 5 bases and J dropped 1; count of bases not matched to a gene: 7. Based on the CDR3 plus reference TRBV5-1 and TRBJ2-5, the full variable domain is KAGVTQTPRYLIKTRGQQVTLSCSPISGHRSVSWYQQTPGQGLQFLFEYFSETQRNKGNFPGRFSGRQFSNSRSEMNVSTLELGDSALYLCASRPTGELQETQYFGPGTRLLVL.

The CDR3 reads CASSLAFRVEGTNYGYTF. CDR3 DNA: TGTGCCAGCAGCCTCGCCTTTCGAGTGGAGGGGACTAACTATGGCTACACCTTC. The J gene is TRBJ1-2, the V gene TRBV4-2, with D perhaps matching TRBD1 (5 bases). Trimming took off 4 bases at V and 0 bases at J, with 21 bases between the two ends. CDR1 is LGHNA, CDR2 YNFKEQ, per germline. The CDR3 sequence is 18 residues long.

This clone was seen only once. CDR3 coding DNA: TGTGCCAGCAGCTTTTTCCTAGCGGGGGGTCTCTCTTACAATGAGCAGTTCTTC. Its protein is CASSFFLAGGLSYNEQFF. This chain links TRBV13 with TRBJ2-1; TRBD2 matches 11 bases. There are 18 residues in the CDR3. The junction had 11 bases not matched to a gene; V was cut back by 3 bases and J by 4 bases. The V gene's germline CDR1 is PRHDT and CDR2 FYEKMQ (reference sequence).

This chain connects TRBV6-1 to TRBJ2-3; D is possibly TRBD1 (6 bases). V shed 3 bases and J shed 1 base, with 11 bases lying between them. The CDR3 is made up of 15 amino acids. The germline V gene encodes CDR1 MNHNS and CDR2 SASEGT. The CDR3 region has the DNA TGTGCCAGCAGTGACAGGGGTTTCGGCACAGATACGCAGTATTTT. This gives the protein CASSDRGFGTDTQYF.

This clone has a single count. V and J are TRBV6-5 and TRBJ1-5; a weak D match, TRBD1 (5 bases). Trimming pared 6 bases from V and 2 bases from J, leaving 8 bases between. This CDR3 has 13 amino acids. Per the germline V gene, CDR1 is MNHEY and CDR2 is SVGAGI. This chain's CDR3 is CASSLTGNQPQHF. In nucleotides, the CDR3 is TGTGCCAGCAGCCTGACAGGCAATCAGCCCCAGCATTTT.

This clone is a singleton in its sample. The chain uses TRBV18 and TRBJ1-6; a possible D gene is TRBD1 (5 bases). With 2 bases removed from V and 6 bases from J, the gap between germline ends came to 14 bases. The germline CDR1 and CDR2 sequences are KGHSH and LQKENI. This CDR3 spans 16 amino acids. The CDR3 sequence is CASSPWGVFRNSPLHF. CDR3 DNA sequence: TGTGCCAGCTCACCATGGGGGGTCTTCCGTAATTCACCCCTCCACTTT.

This chain links TRBV28 with TRBJ1-5; D might be TRBD1 (5 bases). This CDR3 contains 12 residues. Trimming removed 9 bases at V and 3 bases at J, with 9 bases between. Germline V CDR1 and CDR2: MDHEN, SYDVKM. The DNA of the CDR3 is TGTGCCAGTTTGGGGCCCAATCAGCCCCAGCATTTT. It is translated as CASLGPNQPQHF.

For the CDR3, the DNA is TGTGCCAGCTCACCCCCGGGACTAGCGAGCTCCTACAATGAGCAGTTCTTC. Translating gives CASSPPGLASSYNEQFF. The gene calls are TRBV18 and TRBJ2-1; 10 bases map to TRBD2. The junction had 5 bases not matched to a gene; V was cut back by 3 bases and J by 0 bases. This CDR3 is built from 17 residues. Germline V gene sequence: CDR1 KGHSH, CDR2 LQKENI.

This chain joins TRBV7-9 and TRBJ1-1, with TRBD1 matching over 7 bases. V lost 5 bases and J lost 4; bases outside the gene matches: 10. The CDR3 has 15 residues. Germline V CDR1 and CDR2: SEHNR, FQNEAQ (reference sequence). CDR3 DNA sequence: TGTGCCAGCAGCCGACGGGACAGTCGGGGCACTGAAGCTTTCTTT. It codes for CASSRRDSRGTEAFF.

The V and J genes are TRBV5-6 and TRBJ1-2; 9 bases are a match to TRBD1. The CDR3 runs 16 residues. The ends lost 4 bases at V and 2 bases at J; junction bases unmatched: 9. Germline V gene lookup returns CDR1 SGHDT and CDR2 YYEEEE. CDR3 sequence reads: CASSAAGTGNNYGYTF. Written as DNA, the CDR3 is TGTGCCAGCAGCGCAGCCGGGACAGGGAACAACTATGGCTACACCTTC.

V is TRBV7-3 and J is TRBJ1-1, with D uncertain. With 4 bases removed from V and 2 bases from J, the gap between germline ends came to 8 bases. There are 13 residues in the CDR3. From germline, CDR1 is SGHTA and CDR2 FQGTGA. CDR3 loop: CASSSTRNTEAFF. DNA for the CDR3: TGTGCCAGCAGCTCGACACGAAACACTGAAGCTTTCTTT.